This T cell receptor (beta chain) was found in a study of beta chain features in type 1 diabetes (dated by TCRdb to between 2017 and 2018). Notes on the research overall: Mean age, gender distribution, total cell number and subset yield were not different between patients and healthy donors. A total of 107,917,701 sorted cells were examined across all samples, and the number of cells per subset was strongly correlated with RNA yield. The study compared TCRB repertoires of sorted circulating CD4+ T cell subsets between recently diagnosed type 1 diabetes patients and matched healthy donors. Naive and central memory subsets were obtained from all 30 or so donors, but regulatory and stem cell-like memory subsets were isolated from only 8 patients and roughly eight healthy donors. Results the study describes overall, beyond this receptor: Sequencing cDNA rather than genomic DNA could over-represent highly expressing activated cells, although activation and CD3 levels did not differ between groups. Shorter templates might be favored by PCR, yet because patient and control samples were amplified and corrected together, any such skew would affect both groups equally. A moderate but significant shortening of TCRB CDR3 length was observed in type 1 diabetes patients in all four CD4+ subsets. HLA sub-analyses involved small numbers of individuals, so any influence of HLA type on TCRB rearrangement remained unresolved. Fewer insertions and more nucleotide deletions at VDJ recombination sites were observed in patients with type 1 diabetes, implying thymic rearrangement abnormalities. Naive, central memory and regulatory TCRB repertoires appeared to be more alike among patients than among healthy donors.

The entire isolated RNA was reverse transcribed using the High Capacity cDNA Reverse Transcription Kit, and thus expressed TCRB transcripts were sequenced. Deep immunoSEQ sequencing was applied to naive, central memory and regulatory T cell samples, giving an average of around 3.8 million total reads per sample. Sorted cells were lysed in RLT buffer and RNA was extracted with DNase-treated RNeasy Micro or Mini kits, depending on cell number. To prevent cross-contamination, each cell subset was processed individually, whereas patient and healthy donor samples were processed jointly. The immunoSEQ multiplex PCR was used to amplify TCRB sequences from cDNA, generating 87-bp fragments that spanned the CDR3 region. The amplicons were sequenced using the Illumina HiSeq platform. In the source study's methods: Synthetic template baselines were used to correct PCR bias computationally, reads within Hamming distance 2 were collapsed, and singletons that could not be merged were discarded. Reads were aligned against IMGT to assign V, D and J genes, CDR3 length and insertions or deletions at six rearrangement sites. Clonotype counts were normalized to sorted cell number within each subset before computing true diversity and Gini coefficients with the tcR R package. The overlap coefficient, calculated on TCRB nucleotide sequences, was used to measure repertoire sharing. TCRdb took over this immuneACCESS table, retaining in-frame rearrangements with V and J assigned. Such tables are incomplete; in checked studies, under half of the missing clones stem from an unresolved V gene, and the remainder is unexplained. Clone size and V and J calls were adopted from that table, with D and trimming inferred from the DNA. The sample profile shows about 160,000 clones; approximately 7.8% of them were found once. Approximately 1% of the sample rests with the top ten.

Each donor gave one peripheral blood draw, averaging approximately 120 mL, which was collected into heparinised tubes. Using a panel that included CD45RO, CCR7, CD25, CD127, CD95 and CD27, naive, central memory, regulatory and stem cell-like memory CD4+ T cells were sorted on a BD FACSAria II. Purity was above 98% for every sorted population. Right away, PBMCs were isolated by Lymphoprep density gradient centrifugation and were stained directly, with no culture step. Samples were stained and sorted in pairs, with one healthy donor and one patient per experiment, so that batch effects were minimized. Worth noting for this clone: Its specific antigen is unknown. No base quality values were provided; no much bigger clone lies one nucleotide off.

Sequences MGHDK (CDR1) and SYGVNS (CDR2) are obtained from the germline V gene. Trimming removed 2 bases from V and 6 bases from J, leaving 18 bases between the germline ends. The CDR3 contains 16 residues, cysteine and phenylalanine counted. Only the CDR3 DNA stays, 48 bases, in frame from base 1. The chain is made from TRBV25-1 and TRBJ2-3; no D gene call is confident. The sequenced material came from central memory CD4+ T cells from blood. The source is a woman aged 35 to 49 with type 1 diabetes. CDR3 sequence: CASSEPRHRGWDTQYF. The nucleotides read TGTGCCAGCAGTGAACCCCGGCACCGCGGATGGGATACGCAGTATTTT.